This T cell receptor (beta chain) was identified in a study of OX40 agonist ivuxolimab in advanced cancers. Germline CDR1 reads MDHEN; CDR2 reads SYDVKM. The CDR3 consists of 22 residues. Losses at the gene ends were 3 bases for V and 0 bases for J; bases not matched to a gene: 21. Assay used: immunoSEQ multiplex PCR; TCRdb lists only in-frame clones, some missing. The sample has tens of thousands of clones, over 75% seen once. This receptor was identified in an adult with an advanced solid tumor such as melanoma, head and neck, liver or kidney cancer. The specimen was CD4+ or CD8+ T cells sorted from blood, collected in a trial of the OX40 agonist ivuxolimab. V is TRBV28 and J is TRBJ2-2; 8 positions match TRBD2. The CDR3 loop reads CASSFPLGFAGGPNSNTGELFF. CDR3 nucleotide sequence: TGTGCCAGCAGTTTTCCCCTCGGTTTTGCGGGAGGTCCTAACTCGAACACCGGGGAGCTGTTTTTT.